These 13 T cell receptor beta chains were sequenced from one sample in a study of CD8 T cells in ankylosing spondylitis. From the 5' RACE reads, TCRdb called clonotypes with MiXCR, one entry per CDR3 protein. The data contain 150,000 to 200,000 distinct CDR3 sequences, around a third of them singletons. The specimen sequenced was synovial fluid, either unsorted or a sorted T cell fraction (not recorded which). The receptors shown here come from a male donor with ankylosing spondylitis.

The rearrangement uses TRBV20-1 and TRBJ1-1; D is ambiguous. Trimming pared 1 base from V and 0 bases from J, leaving 9 bases between. The CDR3 length is 14 residues. From germline, CDR1 is DFQATT and CDR2 SNEGSKA (reference sequence). The CDR3 region is CSARGWAMNTEAFF. The CDR3 nucleotides read TGCAGTGCTAGAGGTTGGGCCATGAACACTGAAGCTTTCTTT.

This clonotype was detected only a few times. The chain joins TRBV5-1 to TRBJ1-2; no clear D. Germline assignment: CDR1 SGHRS and CDR2 YFSETQ. The V gene lost 4 bases and the J gene lost 2 bases, with 9 bases spanning the gap. This CDR3 contains 13 residues. The CDR3 DNA follows: TGCGCCAGCAGCCCCGATATGAACTATGGCTACACCTTC. Amino acids: CASSPDMNYGYTF.

This clonotype was recorded many times. The chain has TRBV5-1 and TRBJ2-5, with D possibly matching TRBD1 (6 bases). CDR3 size: 14 residues. Germline CDR1 and CDR2: SGHRS and YFSETQ. Between the trimmed V and J ends, which lost 4 bases and 10 bases, there was a span of 20 bases. CDR3 nucleotides: TGCGCCAGCAGCCTCTTGCCCCAGGGGACGGGCCAGTACTTC. Amino acid sequence: CASSLLPQGTGQYF.

The rearrangement uses TRBV5-1 and TRBJ1-2, with TRBD1 matching over 9 bases. The CDR3 sequence is 14 residues long. Germline values: CDR1 SGHRS, CDR2 YFSETQ. J gave up 8 bases and V 4 bases, and 9 bases lay outside the gene matches. CDR3 amino acids: CASSRETGGWGYTF. The CDR3 DNA reads as TGCGCCAGCAGCCGAGAAACAGGGGGCTGGGGCTACACCTTC.

The V call is TRBV14, the J call TRBJ2-1, with TRBD2 matching over 11 bases. The V segment lost 0 bases and the J segment 4 bases; nucleotides outside the gene matches: 8. In germline, CDR1 is SGHDN, CDR2 FVKESK. The CDR3 consists of 18 residues. In DNA, the CDR3 is TGTGCCAGCAGCCAAGAGGTGGGACTAGCGGACAGATACAATGAGCAGTTCTTC. Translation gives CASSQEVGLADRYNEQFF.

The V and J genes are TRBV6-1 and TRBJ2-7; 8 bases map to TRBD1. Germline CDR1 and CDR2: MNHNS and SASEGT. CDR3 size: 15 residues. After removal of 7 bases from V and 3 bases from J, the junction contained 11 bases not matched to a gene. The CDR3 bases are TGTGCCAGCACCCAAACCAGGACAGGGAGCTACGAGCAGTACTTC. This gives the protein CASTQTRTGSYEQYF.

The rearrangement joins TRBV10-3 to TRBJ2-5, with TRBD1 as a possible D gene (6 bases). Looked up from germline, CDR1 is ENHRY and CDR2 is SYGVKD. V lost 4 bases to trimming and J lost 2 bases, with 14 bases between them. This CDR3 is built from 15 residues. The CDR3 region has the DNA TGTGCCATCAGTGGGGTGGGGGCGAGACAAGAGACCCAGTACTTC. Translated: CAISGVGARQETQYF.

This clonotype was seen only a few times. This rearrangement joins TRBV7-9 to TRBJ1-4; D unresolved. There are 15 residues in the CDR3. V was clipped by 3 bases and J by 8 bases, with 16 bases between them. The germline V gene has CDR1 SEHNR and CDR2 FQNEAQ (reference sequence). Here the CDR3 reads CASSFGEIVGEKLFF. Here the CDR3 DNA reads TGTGCCAGCAGCTTCGGGGAGATAGTGGGAGAAAAACTGTTTTTT.

This clonotype came up many times. The DNA of the CDR3 is TGCAGTGCTAGAGCCCGGGGGAAGGTGTCGGATACGCAGTATTTT. Translation gives CSARARGKVSDTQYF. The chain uses TRBV20-1 and TRBJ2-3, with TRBD2 as a possible D gene (6 bases). The V and J ends lost 1 base and 6 bases respectively, with 17 bases between them. This CDR3 is built from 15 residues. CDR1 and CDR2 from the germline V gene are DFQATT and SNEGSKA (reference sequence).

This chain connects TRBV20-1 to TRBJ1-3, with D possibly being TRBD1 (5 bases). The germline V gene encodes CDR1 DFQATT and CDR2 SNEGSKA (reference sequence). Trimming took 6 bases from V and 1 from J, leaving 25 bases between them. This CDR3 has 18 residues. The DNA for the CDR3 is TGCAGTGCCGCCCTTCCACTCGAAGACAGTCTTTCTGGAAACACCATATATTTT. It encodes CSAALPLEDSLSGNTIYF.

The CDR3 region is CASSIPIREGNQPQHF. Written as DNA, the CDR3 is TGTGCCAGTAGTATACCCATAAGGGAGGGCAATCAGCCCCAGCATTTT. V is TRBV19 and J is TRBJ1-5, with unresolved D. Trimming stripped 2 bases from V and 2 bases from J, with 13 bases between. Germline values: CDR1 LNHDA, CDR2 SQIVND (reference sequence). The CDR3 loop spans 16 amino acids.

This clonotype was seen a few times. This chain joins TRBV21-1 and TRBJ2-3. TRBV21-1 is a listed pseudogene. CDR3 length equals 16 residues. The CDR3 bases are TGTGCCAGCAGCAAAGAGCCCTGGTCGGGTACAGATACGCAGTATTTT. It translates to CASSKEPWSGTDTQYF.

This clonotype was seen ten or more times. The genes are TRBV7-9 and TRBJ2-2, with 7 bases fitting TRBD1. The ends lost 4 bases at V and 2 bases at J; junction bases unmatched: 7. There are 16 residues in the CDR3. The V gene's germline CDR1 is SEHNR and CDR2 FQNEAQ (reference sequence). The CDR3 here is CASSSFGTVNTGELFF. The CDR3 region has the DNA TGTGCCAGCAGCTCCTTCGGGACAGTCAACACCGGGGAGCTGTTTTTT.